This T cell receptor beta chain appears in the sequencing data of a study of CD8 T cells in Susac syndrome. An amount of RNA that ranged from roughly 0.45 to 1 ug was reverse transcribed with random hexamers. Coverage of TCR beta CDR3 amplification by immunoSEQ multiplex PCR extended to 54 Vbeta and 13 Jbeta. Via MiXCR, TCRdb re-called the immunoSEQ multiplex PCR reads, giving one row per CDR3 protein. The table shows a few hundred thousand distinct CDR3 sequences, with just under 95% occurring only once. Negative isolation was used for CD8+ and CD4+ T cells and FACS enrichment for TEMRA cells. Germline values: CDR1 DFQATT, CDR2 SNEGSKA (reference sequence). Trimming took 3 bases from V and 3 from J; bases not matched to a gene: 7. This CDR3 spans 17 amino acids.

This chain uses TRBV20-1 with TRBJ2-6; TRBD1 matches 11 bases. Source material: CD4+ T cells from PBMCs. The sequence came from a human donor with multiple sclerosis. The CDR3 region is CSARPDRGRGGANVLTF. The CDR3 DNA reads TGCAGTGCTAGGCCGGACAGGGGGCGCGGTGGGGCCAACGTCCTGACTTTC.